This TCR beta chain is drawn from a study of blood T cell repertoires in COVID-19. Study information: Spain, Italy and the United States supplied samples that represented acute and convalescent COVID-19. T cells, B-cell-depleted T cells, or PBMCs supplied cDNA or gDNA.

V was trimmed by 6 bases and J by 14 bases, leaving 16 bases between them. This CDR3 region has 11 residues. Germline V lookup: CDR1 MDHEN, CDR2 SYDVKM. Original methodology: How many nucleated cells were present was estimated from reference gene primer amplification. Generated by immunoSEQ multiplex PCR, the TCRdb table keeps only in-frame clones and is missing some. V and J calls plus clone size are reproduced from that table; the DNA served to infer D and trimming. Among around 180,000 clones listed, around 87% were seen once. The chain combines TRBV28 with TRBJ1-2, with unresolved D. This TCR derives from a man aged 40-49 years with active or convalescent COVID-19. Sequences were obtained from peripheral blood. CDR3 sequence: CASSPRGAETF. In DNA form, the CDR3 reads TGTGCCAGCAGCCCCCGGGGAGCTGAGACCTTC.